The 4 T cell receptor beta chains reported below all come from one sample, sequenced in a study of blood T cells in healthy people across ages. Together with a sample-barcoded 5' primer, a J-beta primer mix was included in a second PCR lasting about 7 to 12 cycles. TCRdb re-analysed the 5' RACE reads in MiXCR, keeping a single row per CDR3 protein. This repertoire shows hundreds of thousands of distinct CDR3 sequences, approximately 30% found once; its top ten account for approximately 14%. Specimen: blood. Receptors originate from a woman at least 80 years old in good health.

In this sample, this clonotype turned up once. V and J are TRBV2 and TRBJ2-4, with 7 positions matching TRBD1. V lost 1 base to trimming and J lost 6 bases; unmatched junction nucleotides: 3. This CDR3 is built from 14 residues. The germline CDR1 and CDR2 sequences are SNHLY and FYNNEI. CDR3 loop: CASSEETGSNIQYF. CDR3 coding DNA: TGTGCCAGCAGTGAAGAGACAGGGTCAAACATTCAGTACTTC.

This clonotype has just a few counts. The chain has TRBV7-3 and TRBJ2-3; 8 bases are shared with TRBD1. This CDR3 spans 15 amino acids. Germline assignment: CDR1 SGHTA and CDR2 FQGTGA. J gave up 4 bases and V 5 bases, and 8 bases lay outside the gene matches. CDR3 DNA: TGTGCCAGCAGCCCATTGTCAGGGGGCGCAGATACGCAGTATTTT. Protein: CASSPLSGGADTQYF.

The chain couples TRBV29-1 to TRBJ1-1; possible D gene TRBD1, 6 bases. The CDR3 spans 11 residues. Between the trimmed V and J ends, which lost 8 bases and 10 bases, there was a span of 17 bases. CDR1 SQVTM and CDR2 ANQGSEA come from the germline V gene. This CDR3 is CSFRGGSGAFF. CDR3 nucleotides: TGCAGCTTCAGAGGGGGGTCTGGAGCTTTCTTT.

This clonotype was recorded many times. The chain uses TRBV20-1 and TRBJ1-2; D remains ambiguous. The CDR3 covers 12 residues. Germline lookup yields CDR1 DFQATT and CDR2 SNEGSKA (reference sequence). V shed 6 bases and J shed 7 bases, with 15 bases lying between them. CDR3 sequence reads: CSAPRSGGGYTF. The CDR3 DNA reads TGCAGTGCCCCTCGTTCAGGTGGTGGCTACACCTTC.